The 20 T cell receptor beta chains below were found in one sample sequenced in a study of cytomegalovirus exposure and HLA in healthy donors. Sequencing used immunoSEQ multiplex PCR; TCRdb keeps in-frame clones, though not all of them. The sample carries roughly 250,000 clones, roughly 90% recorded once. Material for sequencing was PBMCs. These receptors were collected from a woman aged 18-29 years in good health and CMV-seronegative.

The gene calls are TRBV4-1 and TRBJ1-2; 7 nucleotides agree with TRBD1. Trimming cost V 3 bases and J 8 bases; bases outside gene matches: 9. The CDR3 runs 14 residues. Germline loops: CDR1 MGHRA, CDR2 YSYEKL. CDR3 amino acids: CASSQPGQIRGYTF. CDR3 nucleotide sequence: TGCGCCAGCAGCCAGCCGGGACAGATACGCGGCTACACCTTC.

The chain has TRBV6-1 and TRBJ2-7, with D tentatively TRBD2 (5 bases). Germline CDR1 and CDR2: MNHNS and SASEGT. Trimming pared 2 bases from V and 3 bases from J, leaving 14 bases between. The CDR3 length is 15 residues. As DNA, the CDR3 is TGTGCCAGCAGTGAATTAGACTCCGGGGACTACGAGCAGTACGTC. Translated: CASSELDSGDYEQYV.

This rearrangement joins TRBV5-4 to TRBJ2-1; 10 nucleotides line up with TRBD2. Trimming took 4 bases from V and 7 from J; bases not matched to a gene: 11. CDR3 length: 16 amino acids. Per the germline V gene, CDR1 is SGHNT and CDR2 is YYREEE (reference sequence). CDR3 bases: TGTGCCAGCAGCCCGAAACTAGCGGGGAAAGGAAATGAGCAGTTCTTC. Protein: CASSPKLAGKGNEQFF.

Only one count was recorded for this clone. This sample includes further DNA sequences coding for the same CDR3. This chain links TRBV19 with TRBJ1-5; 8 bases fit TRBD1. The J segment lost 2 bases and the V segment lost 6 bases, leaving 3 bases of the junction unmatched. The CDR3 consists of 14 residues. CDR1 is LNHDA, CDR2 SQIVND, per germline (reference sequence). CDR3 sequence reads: CASSGQGGNQPQHF. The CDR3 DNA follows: TGTGCCAGTAGCGGACAGGGAGGCAATCAGCCCCAGCATTTT.

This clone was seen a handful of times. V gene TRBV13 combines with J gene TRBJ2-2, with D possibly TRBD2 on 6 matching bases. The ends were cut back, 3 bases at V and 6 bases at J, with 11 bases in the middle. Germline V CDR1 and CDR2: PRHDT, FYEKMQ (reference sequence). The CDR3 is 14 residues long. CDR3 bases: TGTGCCAGCAGCTTTAGGGGAGGCGCCGGGGAGCTGTTTTTT. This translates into CASSFRGGAGELFF. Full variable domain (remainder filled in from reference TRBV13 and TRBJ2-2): AAGVIQSPRHLIKEKRETATLKCYPIPRHDTVYWYQQGPGQDPQFLISFYEKMQSDKGSIPDRFSAQQFSDYHSELNMSSLELGDSALYFCASSFRGGAGELFFGEGSRLTVL.

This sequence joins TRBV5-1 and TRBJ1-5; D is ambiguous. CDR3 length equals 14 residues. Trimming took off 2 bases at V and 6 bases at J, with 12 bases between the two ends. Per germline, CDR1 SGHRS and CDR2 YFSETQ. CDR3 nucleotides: TGCGCCAGCAGCTTATCGGAGTTGGGTCAGCCCCAGCATTTT. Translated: CASSLSELGQPQHF.

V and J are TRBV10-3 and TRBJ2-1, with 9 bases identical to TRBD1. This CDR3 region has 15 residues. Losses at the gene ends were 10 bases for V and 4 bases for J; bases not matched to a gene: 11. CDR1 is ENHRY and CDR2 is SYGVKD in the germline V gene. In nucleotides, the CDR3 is TGTGCCACCACGCTGGGGACAGGGTTGTACAATGAGCAGTTCTTC. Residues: CATTLGTGLYNEQFF.

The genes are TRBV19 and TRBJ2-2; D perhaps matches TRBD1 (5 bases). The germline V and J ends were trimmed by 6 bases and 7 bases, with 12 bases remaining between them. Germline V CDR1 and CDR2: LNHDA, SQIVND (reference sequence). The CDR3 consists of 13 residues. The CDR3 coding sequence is TGTGCCAGTAGCTTTGGGGCCCACGGGGAGCTGTTTTTT. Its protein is CASSFGAHGELFF.

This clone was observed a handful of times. CDR3 loop: CASSSIRSGAHNSPLHF. The DNA for the CDR3 is TGTGCCAGCAGCTCGATCCGATCAGGGGCCCATAATTCACCCCTCCACTTT. J is TRBJ1-6 and V is TRBV5-6; D might be TRBD1 (6 bases). The CDR3 runs 17 residues. Trimming pared 3 bases from V and 5 bases from J, leaving 18 bases between. Germline CDR1 SGHDT, CDR2 YYEEEE. Complete variable domain (other parts from reference TRBV5-6 and TRBJ1-6): DAGVTQSPTHLIKTRGQQVTLRCSPKSGHDTVSWYQQALGQGPQFIFQYYEEEERQRGNFPDRFSGHQFPNYSSELNVNALLLGDSALYLCASSSIRSGAHNSPLHFGNGTRLTVT.

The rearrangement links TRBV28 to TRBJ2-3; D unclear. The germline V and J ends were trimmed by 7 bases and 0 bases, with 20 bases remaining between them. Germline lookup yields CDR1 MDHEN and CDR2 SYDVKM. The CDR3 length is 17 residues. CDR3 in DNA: TGTGCCAGCAATCCCCTCCCCGGTGCGCGTAGCACAGATACGCAGTATTTT. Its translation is CASNPLPGARSTDTQYF.

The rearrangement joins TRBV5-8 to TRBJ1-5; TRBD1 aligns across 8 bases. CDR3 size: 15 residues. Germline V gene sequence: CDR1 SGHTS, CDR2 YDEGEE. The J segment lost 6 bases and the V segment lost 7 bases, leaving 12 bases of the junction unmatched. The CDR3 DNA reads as TGTGCCAGCGCTTGGTCGGACAGGGTAGGTCAGCCCCAGCATTTT. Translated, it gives CASAWSDRVGQPQHF.

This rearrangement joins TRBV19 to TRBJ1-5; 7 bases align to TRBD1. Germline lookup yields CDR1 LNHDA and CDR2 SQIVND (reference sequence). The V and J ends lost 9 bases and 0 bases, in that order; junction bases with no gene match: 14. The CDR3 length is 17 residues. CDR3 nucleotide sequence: TGTGCCAGCACCGGGACAGCCTCTATCTATAGCAATCAGCCCCAGCATTTT. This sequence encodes CASTGTASIYSNQPQHF.

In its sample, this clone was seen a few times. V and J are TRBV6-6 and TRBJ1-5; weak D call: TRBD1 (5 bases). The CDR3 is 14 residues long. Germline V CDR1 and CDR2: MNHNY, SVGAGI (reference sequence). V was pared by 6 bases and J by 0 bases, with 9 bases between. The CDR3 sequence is CASRLRVSNQPQHF. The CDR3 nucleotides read TGTGCCAGCAGGCTCAGGGTTAGCAATCAGCCCCAGCATTTT.

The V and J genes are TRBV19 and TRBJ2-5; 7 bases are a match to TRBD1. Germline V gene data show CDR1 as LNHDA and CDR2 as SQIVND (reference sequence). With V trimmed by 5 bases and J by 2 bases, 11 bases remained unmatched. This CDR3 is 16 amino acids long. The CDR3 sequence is CASSPGPGQSQETQYF. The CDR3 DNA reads TGTGCCAGTAGTCCGGGTCCGGGACAGAGTCAAGAGACCCAGTACTTC.

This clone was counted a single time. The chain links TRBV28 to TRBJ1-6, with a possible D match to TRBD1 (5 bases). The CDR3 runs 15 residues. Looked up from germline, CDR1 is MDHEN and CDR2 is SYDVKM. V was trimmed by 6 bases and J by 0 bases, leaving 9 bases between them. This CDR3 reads CASSRQSSYNSPLHF. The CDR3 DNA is TGTGCCAGCAGCCGACAGAGCTCCTATAATTCACCCCTCCACTTT.

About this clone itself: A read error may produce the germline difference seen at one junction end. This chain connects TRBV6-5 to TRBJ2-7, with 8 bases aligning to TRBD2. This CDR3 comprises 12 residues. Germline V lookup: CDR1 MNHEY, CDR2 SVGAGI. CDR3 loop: CASSSRGDPPDF. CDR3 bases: TGTGCCAGCAGTTCGCGGGGGGACCCGCCGGACTTC.

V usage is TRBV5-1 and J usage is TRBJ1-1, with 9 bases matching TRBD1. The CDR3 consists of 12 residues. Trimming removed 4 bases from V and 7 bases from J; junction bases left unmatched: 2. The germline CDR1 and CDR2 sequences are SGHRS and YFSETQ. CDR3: CASSTDRGEAFF. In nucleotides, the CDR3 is TGCGCCAGCAGCACGGACAGGGGTGAAGCTTTCTTT.

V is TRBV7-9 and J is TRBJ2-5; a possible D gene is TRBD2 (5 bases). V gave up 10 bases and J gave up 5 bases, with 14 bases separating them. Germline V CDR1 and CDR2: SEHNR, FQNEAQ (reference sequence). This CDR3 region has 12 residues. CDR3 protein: CAITSSEETQYF. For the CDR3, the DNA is TGTGCCATAACTAGTTCGGAGGAGACCCAGTACTTC.

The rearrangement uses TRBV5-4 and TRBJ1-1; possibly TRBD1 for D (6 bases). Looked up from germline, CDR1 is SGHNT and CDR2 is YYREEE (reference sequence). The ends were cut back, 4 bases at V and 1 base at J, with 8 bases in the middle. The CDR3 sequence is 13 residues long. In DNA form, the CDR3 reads TGTGCCAGCAGCCTCAGGGGGAACACTGAAGCTTTCTTT. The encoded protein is CASSLRGNTEAFF.

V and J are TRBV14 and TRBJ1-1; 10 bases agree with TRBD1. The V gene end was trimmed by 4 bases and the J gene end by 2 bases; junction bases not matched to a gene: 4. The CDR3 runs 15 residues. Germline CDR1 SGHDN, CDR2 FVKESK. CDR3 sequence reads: CASSPGTGVNTEAFF. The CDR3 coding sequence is TGTGCCAGCAGCCCCGGGACAGGGGTTAACACTGAAGCTTTCTTT.